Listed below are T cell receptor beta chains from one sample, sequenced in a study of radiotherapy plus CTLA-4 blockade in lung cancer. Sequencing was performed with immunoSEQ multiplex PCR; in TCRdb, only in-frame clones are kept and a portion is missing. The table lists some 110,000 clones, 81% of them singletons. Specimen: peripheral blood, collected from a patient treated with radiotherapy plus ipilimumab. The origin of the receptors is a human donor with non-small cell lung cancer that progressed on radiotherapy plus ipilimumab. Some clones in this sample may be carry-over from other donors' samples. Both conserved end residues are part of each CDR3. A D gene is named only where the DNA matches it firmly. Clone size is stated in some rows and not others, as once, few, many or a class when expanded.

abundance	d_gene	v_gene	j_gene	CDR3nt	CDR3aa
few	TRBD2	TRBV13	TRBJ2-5	TGTGCCAGCAGCCCCAGCGGGGGACAAGAGACCCAGTACTTC	CASSPSGGQETQYF
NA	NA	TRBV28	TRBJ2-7	TGTGCCAGCAGTCCCCAGGTTTCCTACGAGCAGTACTTC	CASSPQVSYEQYF
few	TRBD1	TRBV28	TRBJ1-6	TGTGCCAGCAGACTCCCCGGGACAGAGTATTCACCCCTCCACTTT	CASRLPGTEYSPLHF
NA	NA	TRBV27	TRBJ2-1	TGTGCCAGCAGGAACTACAATGAGCAGTTCTTC	CASRNYNEQFF
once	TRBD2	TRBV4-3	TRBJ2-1	TGCGCCAGCAGCCATGCTGCTAGCGGGGGGGCCAGGAGTGAGCAGTTCTTC	CASSHAASGGARSEQFF
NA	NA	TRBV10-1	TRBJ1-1	TGCGCCAGCAGACGAACAGGTAAGAACACTGAAGCTTTCTTT	CASRRTGKNTEAFF
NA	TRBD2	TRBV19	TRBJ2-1	TGTGCCAGTAGTACACGGACTAGCGGGGGCGGTGAGCAGTTCTTC	CASSTRTSGGGEQFF
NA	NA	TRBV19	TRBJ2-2	TGTGCCAGTAGTCGCGACAGGACTGACACCGGGGAGCTGTTTTTT	CASSRDRTDTGELFF
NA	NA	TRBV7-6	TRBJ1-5	TGTGCCAGCAGCTTAGAGGGCTGGGGGAGCAATCAGCCCCAGCATTTT	CASSLEGWGSNQPQHF
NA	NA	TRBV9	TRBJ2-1	TGTGCCAGCAGCGTAGCGGGTCACAATGAGCAGTTCTTC	CASSVAGHNEQFF